This T cell receptor beta chain originates from a study of technical replicates of blood from a few donors. J lost 6 bases, V lost 6 bases, and 16 bases had no gene match. CDR1 is SQVTM and CDR2 is ANQGSEA in the germline V gene. There are 16 residues in the CDR3. Generated by immunoSEQ multiplex PCR, the TCRdb table keeps only in-frame clones and is missing some. The sample yields approximately 41,000 clones, around 96% seen once. The TCR comes from a human donor in good health. The sequencing input was T cells isolated from PBMCs. This chain joins TRBV29-1 and TRBJ1-1; 10 nucleotides match TRBD1. DNA for the CDR3: TGCAGCGTGCCCCAACCCCGGGACAGGGGTTTCGCTGAAGCTTTCTTT. This codes for CSVPQPRDRGFAEAFF.